Listed below are T cell receptor beta chains from one sample, sequenced in a study of OX40 agonist ivuxolimab in advanced cancers. Measured with immunoSEQ multiplex PCR; TCRdb has only the in-frame clones, and not every one. The table lists 44,000 or so clones, roughly 93% of them singletons. Sequencing used CD4+ or CD8+ T cells sorted from blood, obtained in a trial of the OX40 agonist ivuxolimab. The receptors originated from an adult with an advanced solid tumor such as melanoma, head and neck, liver or kidney cancer. Both conserved end residues are part of each CDR3. The D gene is left open where the match is weak. The size entry is marked missing in some rows and otherwise reads once, few, many or a size class.

>TRBD2|TRBJ2-3|TRBV23-1|NA
CASTQIQRGSTDTQYF
TGCGCCAGCACCCAAATTCAGCGGGGGAGCACAGATACGCAGTATTTT
>NA|TRBJ2-5|TRBV28|once
CASSQGGTQYF
TGTGCCAGCAGCCAGGGGGGGACCCAGTACTTC
>NA|TRBJ2-2|TRBV29-1|NA
CSVEKGVNTGELFF
TGCAGCGTTGAAAAGGGGGTGAACACCGGGGAGCTGTTTTTT
>NA|TRBJ2-1|TRBV10-3|NA
CAISEGGTPNEQFF
TGTGCCATCAGCGAGGGGGGTACCCCCAATGAGCAGTTCTTC
>NA|TRBJ1-3|TRBV2|NA
CASSEAHGNTIYF
TGTGCCAGCAGTGAAGCGCACGGAAACACCATATATTTT
>NA|TRBJ2-1|TRBV27|NA
CASSFLSSYNEQFF
TGTGCCAGCAGTTTCTTAAGCTCCTACAATGAGCAGTTCTTC
>NA|TRBJ2-7|TRBV6-1|NA
CASKLRDGPALEQYF
TGTGCCAGCAAACTAAGGGACGGACCTGCCCTTGAGCAGTACTTC
>TRBD1|TRBJ2-1|TRBV27|NA
CASSPPTGSDSYNEQFF
TGTGCCAGCAGTCCTCCGACAGGGTCGGATTCCTACAATGAGCAGTTCTTC
>TRBD2|TRBJ2-4|TRBV10-1|NA
CAPPAGGSLAKNIQYF
TGCGCCCCCCCAGCGGGAGGGTCCCTAGCCAAAAACATTCAGTACTTC
>NA|TRBJ2-7|TRBV5-4|NA
CASSAGRQYEQYF
TGTGCCAGCAGCGCGGGACGCCAATACGAGCAGTACTTC
>NA|TRBJ2-7|TRBV6-5|NA
CASSYHGEQYF
TGTGCCAGCAGCTATCACGGCGAGCAGTACTTC
>TRBD1|TRBJ2-7|TRBV28|NA
CASSRTGRSYEQYF
TGTGCCAGCAGTCGGACAGGGAGATCCTACGAGCAGTACTTC
>NA|TRBJ2-5|TRBV7-9|NA
CASSQGGQETQYF
TGTGCCAGCAGCCAAGGGGGACAAGAGACCCAGTACTTC
>NA|TRBJ2-7|TRBV18|NA
CASSFRSIDEQYF
TGTGCCAGCTCATTCAGGTCAATCGACGAGCAGTACTTC
>TRBD1|TRBJ2-7|TRBV5-6|once
CASSLLDRVHEQYF
TGTGCCAGCAGCTTGCTCGACAGGGTCCACGAGCAGTACTTC
>NA|TRBJ2-1|TRBV2|NA
CASSARVNSEQFF
TGTGCCAGCAGTGCTCGGGTTAATAGCGAGCAGTTCTTC
>NA|TRBJ2-7|TRBV5-6|NA
CASSYGAYSYEQYF
TGTGCCAGCAGTTACGGGGCATACTCCTACGAGCAGTACTTC
>NA|TRBJ2-1|TRBV29-1|NA
CSVEQQAVNEQFF
TGCAGCGTTGAACAACAGGCCGTGAATGAGCAGTTCTTC
>NA|TRBJ2-2|TRBV6-1|NA
CASSEWENTGELFF
TGTGCCAGCAGTGAATGGGAGAACACCGGGGAGCTGTTTTTT
>NA|TRBJ1-3|TRBV5-5|NA
CASSPGGSGNTIYF
TGTGCCAGCAGCCCTGGTGGGTCTGGAAACACCATATATTTT
>TRBD2|TRBJ2-7|TRBV27|NA
CASSLSGGSSYEQYF
TGTGCCAGCAGTTTGTCGGGGGGGAGCTCCTACGAGCAGTACTTC
>TRBD2|TRBJ2-1|TRBV29-1|NA
CSVGPPGLEGPEQFF
TGCAGCGTTGGTCCCCCGGGACTAGAGGGTCCTGAGCAGTTCTTC
>NA|TRBJ1-1|TRBV4-2|NA
CASSQDSGPEAFF
TGTGCCAGCAGCCAAGATTCGGGACCTGAAGCTTTCTTT
>NA|TRBJ2-1|TRBV13|few
CASSPPTSSGGEQFF
TGTGCCAGCAGCCCGCCGACTAGTAGTGGTGGTGAGCAGTTCTTC
>NA|TRBJ1-4|TRBV27|NA
CASRRGAISGEKLFF
TGTGCCAGCCGAAGAGGGGCCATAAGTGGTGAAAAACTGTTTTTT
>TRBD1|TRBJ2-2|TRBV15|NA
CATSRDRDRGQGTGELFF
TGTGCCACCAGCAGGGACCGGGACAGGGGGCAAGGCACCGGGGAGCTGTTTTTT
>NA|TRBJ2-3|TRBV14|NA
CASSHRTDTQYF
TGTGCCAGCAGCCACCGCACAGATACGCAGTATTTT
>TRBD2|TRBJ2-3|TRBV30|few
CAWKGGRAGSKFDTQYF
TGTGCCTGGAAGGGCGGGAGGGCCGGTTCTAAATTCGATACGCAGTATTTT
>NA|TRBJ2-7|TRBV27|NA
CASSIGVSYEQYF
TGTGCCAGCAGCATAGGGGTGTCCTACGAGCAGTACTTC
>NA|TRBJ2-7|TRBV7-8|NA
CASSLLELEQYF
TGTGCCAGCAGCCTACTAGAACTCGAGCAGTACTTC
>NA|TRBJ1-2|TRBV11-2|NA
CASSLGPPPNYGYTF
TGTGCCAGCAGCTTAGGCCCACCCCCTAACTATGGCTACACCTTC
>NA|TRBJ2-7|TRBV2|NA
CASEPVSYEQYF
TGTGCCAGCGAGCCGGTCTCCTACGAGCAGTACTTC
>NA|TRBJ2-1|TRBV5-4|NA
CASSLGGDEQFF
TGTGCCAGCAGCTTGGGAGGGGATGAGCAGTTCTTC
>NA|TRBJ2-7|TRBV27|once
CASSPSSYEQYF
TGTGCCAGCAGTCCGAGCTCCTACGAGCAGTACTTC
>NA|TRBJ1-1|TRBV6-1|few
CASRVGTEAFF
TGTGCCAGCAGGGTAGGAACTGAAGCTTTCTTT